The 23 T cell receptor beta chains listed next were all sequenced from one sample in a study of T cells expressing NK-cell markers. No DNA is given; TCRdb re-called the 5' RACE reads and lists each CDR3 protein once. The specimen's table records 300,000 to 500,000 distinct CDR3 sequences. Sequencing was carried out using blood T cells: a sorted CD56 or NKG2C T cell subset, CD4+ or CD8+ T cells, or bulk PBMC T cells (not recorded which). These receptor sequences come from a woman aged 50 to 60 in good health.

The chain is built from TRBV5-1 and TRBJ2-3; without DNA, the TCRdb call of TRBD2 cannot be checked. There are 16 residues in the CDR3. From germline, CDR1 is SGHRS and CDR2 YFSETQ. This CDR3 reads CASSLGTSGSSDTQYF.

The V gene is TRBV30, the J gene TRBJ1-5. This CDR3 spans 13 amino acids. Germline V gene data show CDR1 as GTSNPN and CDR2 as SVGIG (reference sequence). The CDR3 sequence is CAWSRPEGQPQHF.

V gene TRBV6-1 combines with J gene TRBJ2-5; there is no DNA to check the TCRdb D call of TRBD1. In germline, CDR1 is MNHNS, CDR2 SASEGT. The CDR3 is made up of 14 amino acids. Here the CDR3 reads CASQRGDVTETQYF.

The chain combines TRBV15 with TRBJ2-3; TCRdb calls TRBD1, which cannot be checked without DNA. Per germline, CDR1 LNHNV and CDR2 YYDKDF (reference sequence). The CDR3 consists of 16 residues. Here the CDR3 reads CATTKMGDRATDTQYF.

The chain joins TRBV5-1 to TRBJ2-1. Germline V lookup: CDR1 SGHRS, CDR2 YFSETQ. The CDR3 sequence is 14 residues long. The CDR3 spells CASHSAGPYNEQFF.

The chain has TRBV5-1 and TRBJ2-2; TCRdb designates TRBD2, a call that cannot be tested without DNA. The germline CDR1 and CDR2 sequences are SGHRS and YFSETQ. CDR3 size: 15 residues. The CDR3: CASSTGLAGTGELFF.

The chain carries TRBV5-1 and TRBJ1-1. This CDR3 region has 15 residues. Per germline, CDR1 SGHRS and CDR2 YFSETQ. CDR3 protein: CASSPVLVSNTEAFF.

The V and J genes are TRBV19 and TRBJ2-5; no DNA is available, so the TRBD2 call from TCRdb remains unchecked. Germline lookup yields CDR1 LNHDA and CDR2 SQIVND (reference sequence). This CDR3 is built from 14 residues. The CDR3 is CASSPASSGETQYF.

The chain has TRBV7-8 and TRBJ1-5; without DNA, the TCRdb call of TRBD1 cannot be checked. The CDR3 spans 16 residues. Germline-derived CDR1 and CDR2 are SGHVS and FQNEAQ. The CDR3: CASSYSRTRSNQPQHF.

This chain connects TRBV20-1 to TRBJ2-6; absent DNA, TCRdb's TRBD1 call cannot be checked. The germline V gene has CDR1 DFQATT and CDR2 SNEGSKA (reference sequence). The CDR3 extends over 18 amino acids. CDR3: CSARDPLAGRSGANVLTF.

The J gene is TRBJ1-2, the V gene TRBV7-9; TCRdb lists TRBD1, though no DNA is available to test this call. Germline loops: CDR1 SEHNR, CDR2 FQNEAQ (reference sequence). This CDR3 is 15 amino acids long. The CDR3: CASSFSDRVFYGYTF. The full variable domain, its missing parts supplied by reference TRBV7-9 and TRBJ1-2, is DTGVSQNPRHKITKRGQNVTFRCDPISEHNRLYWYRQTLGQGPEFLTYFQNEAQLEKSRLLSDRFSAERPKGSFSTLEIQRTEQGDSAMYLCASSFSDRVFYGYTFGSGTRLTVV.

This sequence joins TRBV7-9 and TRBJ2-3; TCRdb selects TRBD2, and the lack of DNA leaves this call unchecked. The length of the CDR3 is 16 residues. CDR1 is SEHNR and CDR2 is FQNEAQ in the germline V gene (reference sequence). The CDR3 loop reads CASSSIAGGPLDTQYF.

The chain links TRBV20-1 to TRBJ2-4; no DNA is available, so the TRBD2 call from TCRdb remains unchecked. This CDR3 has 15 amino acids. Germline CDR1 and CDR2: DFQATT and SNEGSKA (reference sequence). The CDR3 loop is CSAGPPTLAKNIQYF.

The chain employs TRBV12-3 or TRBV12-4 and TRBJ1-5; the TRBD1 assignment by TCRdb is unverifiable without DNA. The CDR3 is 15 amino acids. This CDR3 is CASRRDRGSNQPQHF.

This chain uses TRBV3-1 with TRBJ2-1; no DNA is available, so the TRBD1 call from TCRdb remains unchecked. The CDR3 is 12 amino acids. Germline values: CDR1 LGHDT, CDR2 YNNKEL (reference sequence). The CDR3: CASSQETGQQFF.

The CDR3 reads CASSIMGYRGNTIYF. The chain carries TRBV19 and TRBJ1-3. The CDR3 length is 15 residues. The germline V gene encodes CDR1 LNHDA and CDR2 SQIVND (reference sequence).

The chain combines TRBV20-1 with TRBJ1-2; TCRdb proposes TRBD1, but this gene call is untestable without DNA. Germline V CDR1 and CDR2: DFQATT, SNEGSKA (reference sequence). This CDR3 region has 12 residues. CDR3 in amino acids: CSANQGNYGYTF.

The chain joins TRBV29-1 to TRBJ2-5; TCRdb returns TRBD1, unconfirmable since there is no DNA. The V gene's germline CDR1 is SQVTM and CDR2 ANQGSEA. The CDR3 runs to 16 residues. The CDR3: CSAQGITSPKLKTQYF.

The chain recombines TRBV5-1 with TRBJ2-7. This CDR3 contains 14 residues. Germline values: CDR1 SGHRS, CDR2 YFSETQ. The CDR3 region is CASSLVWGTYEQYF.

V gene TRBV10-2 combines with J gene TRBJ2-1. Germline CDR1 reads WSHSY; CDR2 reads SAAADI. The CDR3 loop spans 12 amino acids. The CDR3 here is CATIEARGMVFF.

The chain employs TRBV20-1 and TRBJ2-1; the D call from TCRdb, TRBD2, cannot be confirmed without DNA. Germline V gene sequence: CDR1 DFQATT, CDR2 SNEGSKA (reference sequence). The CDR3 runs to 14 residues. The CDR3: CSARLAGSYNEQFF.

The V and J genes are TRBV7-8 and TRBJ2-1; TCRdb gives TRBD2 as the D gene, but with no DNA this cannot be confirmed. The germline V gene encodes CDR1 SGHVS and CDR2 FQNEAQ. The CDR3 runs to 17 residues. The CDR3 region is CASSETSGSTPYNEQFF.

This rearrangement joins TRBV20-1 to TRBJ2-5. Looked up from germline, CDR1 is DFQATT and CDR2 is SNEGSKA (reference sequence). This CDR3 spans 14 amino acids. CDR3 in amino acids: CSAKANSLQETQYF.